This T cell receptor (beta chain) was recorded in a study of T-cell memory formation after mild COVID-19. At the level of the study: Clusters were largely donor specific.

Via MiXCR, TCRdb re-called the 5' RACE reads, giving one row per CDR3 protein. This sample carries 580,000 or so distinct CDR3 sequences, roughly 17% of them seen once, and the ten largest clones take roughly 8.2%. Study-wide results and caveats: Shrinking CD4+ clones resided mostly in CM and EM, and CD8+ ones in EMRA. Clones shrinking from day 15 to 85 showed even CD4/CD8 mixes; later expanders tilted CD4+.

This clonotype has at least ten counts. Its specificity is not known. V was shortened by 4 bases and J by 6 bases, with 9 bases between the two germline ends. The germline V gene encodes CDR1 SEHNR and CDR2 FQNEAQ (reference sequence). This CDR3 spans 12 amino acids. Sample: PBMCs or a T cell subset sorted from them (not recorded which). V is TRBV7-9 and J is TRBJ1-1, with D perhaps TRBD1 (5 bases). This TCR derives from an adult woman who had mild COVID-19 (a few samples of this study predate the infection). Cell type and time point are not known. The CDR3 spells CASSWGGAEAFF. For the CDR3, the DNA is TGTGCCAGCAGCTGGGGGGGGGCTGAAGCTTTCTTT.